This entry lists 28 T cell receptor beta chains sequenced from one sample in a study of CD8 T cells in ankylosing spondylitis (dated by TCRdb to about 2017). For these receptors, no antigen is known. Receptor amplification or capture employed 5' RACE. The instrument was an Illumina HiSeq 2500. The public reads were reprocessed in TCRdb via fastp at Q25 and MiXCR, keeping in-frame beta chains. Rows with one shared CDR3 protein collapse into an entry with the most common genes and DNA. The sample contains roughly 470,000 distinct CDR3 sequences, around 26% of them found a single time. The ten largest clones represent roughly 0.9% of the sample. Overall results and qualifications from the work: Blood from ankylosing spondylitis patients appeared to be characterized by a TCR beta motif made up of seven or eight highly homologous amino acid variants.

The sample taken for sequencing was blood, either unsorted or a sorted T cell fraction (not recorded which). The source of these receptors is a male donor with ankylosing spondylitis.

This clonotype was observed a few times. The rearrangement links TRBV6-2 or TRBV6-3 to TRBJ2-6; D not certain. CDR1 is MNHEY and CDR2 is SVGEGT in the germline V gene. Trimming left V 5 bases short and J 4 bases short, with 21 bases between. This CDR3 is 18 amino acids long. The CDR3 nucleotides are TGTGCCAGCAGTCGAAAATCGAAGTCCCTGGGGGGGGCCAACGTCCTGACTTTC. The encoded protein is CASSRKSKSLGGANVLTF.

The V gene is TRBV30, the J gene TRBJ1-6; 9 bases match TRBD1. Trimming at V came to 2 bases and at J to 8 bases, leaving 4 bases not matched to a gene. The CDR3 extends over 14 amino acids. Germline lookup yields CDR1 GTSNPN and CDR2 SVGIG (reference sequence). In nucleotides, the CDR3 is TGTGCCTGGAGTTCGTGGACAGGGGATTCACCCCTCCACTTT. This codes for CAWSSWTGDSPLHF.

This clonotype has more than one count but fewer than ten. The chain links TRBV7-9 to TRBJ2-7; D possibly corresponds to TRBD2 (6 bases). The V end lost 1 base, the J end lost 6 bases, and 13 bases lay between the germline ends. The CDR3 spans 14 residues. CDR1 is SEHNR and CDR2 is FQNEAQ in the germline V gene (reference sequence). For the CDR3, the DNA is TGTGCCAGCAGCTTAGGCGGTCTAGCGCGCGAGCAGTACGTC. Translated, it gives CASSLGGLAREQYV.

This sequence joins TRBV7-8 and TRBJ1-3, with D possibly being TRBD1 (6 bases). V shed 1 base and J shed 0 bases, with 13 bases lying between them. The CDR3 runs 17 residues. From germline, CDR1 is SGHVS and CDR2 FQNEAQ. CDR3 coding DNA: TGTGCCAGCAGCTTAGTAGCAGGGGCTAGCTCTGGAAACACCATATATTTT. It is translated as CASSLVAGASSGNTIYF.

The genes are TRBV28 and TRBJ2-4; unclear D gene. The germline gives CDR1 MDHEN, CDR2 SYDVKM. This CDR3 is 13 amino acids long. The ends were cut back, 6 bases at V and 5 bases at J, with 11 bases in the middle. CDR3 sequence (DNA): TGTGCCAGCAGCCCCGATGGGGAAAACATTCAGTACTTC. Protein product: CASSPDGENIQYF.

V gene TRBV7-2 combines with J gene TRBJ1-1; 7 positions match TRBD1. Germline V lookup: CDR1 SGHTA, CDR2 FQGNSA. Germline trimming cut 10 bases from V and 10 bases from J; bases unmatched to any gene: 6. The CDR3 is 10 amino acids. For the CDR3, the DNA is TGTGCCACCGGACAGGAGGTAGCTTTCTTT. It yields the protein CATGQEVAFF. The full variable domain, completed using reference TRBV7-2 and TRBJ1-1, is GAGVSQSPSNKVTEKGKDVELRCDPISGHTALYWYRQSLGQGLEFLIYFQGNSAPDKSGLPSDRFSAERTGGSVSTLTIQRTQQEDSAVYLCATGQEVAFFGQGTRLTVV.

Ten or more counts support this clonotype. The CDR3 protein is CASSLKKWAHNEAFF. In DNA, the CDR3 is TGTGCCAGCAGCTTAAAGAAGTGGGCGCACAATGAAGCTTTCTTT. The chain is built from TRBV7-9 and TRBJ1-1; D gene ambiguous. The V gene lost 2 bases and the J gene lost 7 bases, with 17 bases spanning the gap. The germline gives CDR1 SEHNR, CDR2 FQNEAQ (reference sequence). This CDR3 has 15 amino acids.

This clonotype was seen only a few times. The rearrangement joins TRBV7-9 to TRBJ1-3, with D perhaps TRBD1 (5 bases). Germline V gives CDR1 SEHNR, CDR2 FQNEAQ (reference sequence). This CDR3 is built from 15 residues. Trimming took 5 bases from V and 0 from J, leaving 11 bases between them. The CDR3 spells CASSPDGGSGNTIYF. The CDR3, as DNA: TGTGCCAGCAGCCCCGACGGGGGCTCTGGAAACACCATATATTTT.

The table lists this clonotype with many counts. This chain joins TRBV5-1 and TRBJ1-4; possible D gene TRBD1, 6 bases. V gave up 0 bases and J gave up 5 bases, with 8 bases separating them. In germline, CDR1 is SGHRS, CDR2 YFSETQ. This CDR3 spans 14 amino acids. The CDR3 DNA is TGCGCCAGCAGCTTGGTTCAGGGGAATGAAAAACTGTTTTTT. Protein product: CASSLVQGNEKLFF.

Details on this clonotype: An end of the junction does not agree with germline; a read error may underlie this. The CDR3 reads CCARSLAGNTDTQYF. The CDR3 coding sequence is TGCTGTGCTAGATCACTAGCGGGGAACACAGATACGCAGTATTTT. This chain links TRBV20-1 with TRBJ2-3, with TRBD2 identical over 10 bases. The CDR3 is made up of 15 amino acids. Germline V gene sequence: CDR1 DFQATT, CDR2 SNEGSKA (reference sequence).

The chain joins TRBV7-9 to TRBJ1-4; D is perhaps TRBD1 (5 bases). The V end lost 1 base, the J end lost 4 bases, and 7 bases lay between the germline ends. The CDR3 runs 14 residues. In germline, CDR1 is SEHNR, CDR2 FQNEAQ (reference sequence). The CDR3 loop reads CASSLDRFNEKLFF. The CDR3 DNA is TGTGCCAGCAGCTTAGACAGGTTTAATGAAAAACTGTTTTTT.

The rearrangement joins TRBV20-1 to TRBJ2-7; the D gene is possibly TRBD2 (7 bases). CDR3 length: 13 amino acids. Germline V CDR1 and CDR2: DFQATT, SNEGSKA (reference sequence). V gave up 1 base and J gave up 6 bases, with 13 bases separating them. CDR3 in amino acids: CSARAGGRLEQYF. CDR3 nucleotides: TGCAGTGCTAGAGCCGGGGGGCGGCTCGAGCAGTACTTC.

This chain uses TRBV18 with TRBJ2-2; possible D gene TRBD2, 6 bases. Trimming pared 8 bases from V and 1 base from J, leaving 14 bases between. Germline-derived CDR1 and CDR2 are KGHSH and LQKENI. There are 15 residues in the CDR3. The CDR3 bases are TGTGCCAGCCGTCCTTTAGCGGAGAACACCGGGGAGCTGTTTTTT. Its protein product is CASRPLAENTGELFF.

J is TRBJ1-4 and V is TRBV19, with TRBD1 as a possible D gene (5 bases). Trimming removed 3 bases from V and 8 bases from J, with 16 bases in between. This CDR3 region has 15 residues. Germline loops: CDR1 LNHDA, CDR2 SQIVND (reference sequence). The CDR3 spells CASSITGAPGEKLFF. DNA of the CDR3: TGTGCCAGTAGTATTACCGGGGCCCCAGGAGAAAAACTGTTTTTT.

In this sample, this clonotype turned up a few times. The rearrangement links TRBV18 to TRBJ2-5; D is unclear. The CDR3 contains 14 residues. The V gene's germline CDR1 is KGHSH and CDR2 LQKENI. The V gene lost 3 bases and the J gene lost 7 bases, with 15 bases spanning the gap. The CDR3 coding sequence is TGTGCCAGCTCACCTCAGGCTGCCCGTGGGACCCAGTACTTC. It translates to CASSPQAARGTQYF.

This chain joins TRBV12-3 or TRBV12-4 and TRBJ2-1, with TRBD2 identical over 7 bases. V gave up 3 bases and J gave up 9 bases; unmatched junction bases: 8. CDR3 size: 14 residues. In DNA, the CDR3 is TGTGCCAGCAGTTTGGGCGGGAGCCGGGGTGAGCAGTTCTTC. Translating it yields CASSLGGSRGEQFF.

The gene calls are TRBV20-1 and TRBJ2-3; tentative D call: TRBD2 (5 bases). CDR3 size: 13 residues. Germline loops: CDR1 DFQATT, CDR2 SNEGSKA (reference sequence). The CDR3 DNA follows: TGCCTAGCTAGGCACACTAGCACAGATACGCAGTATTTT. Amino acid sequence: CLARHTSTDTQYF.

J is TRBJ2-1 and V is TRBV20-1; perhaps TRBD2 as D (6 bases). V dropped 4 bases and J dropped 7 bases, with 20 bases sitting between them. There are 15 residues in the CDR3. Germline CDR1 reads DFQATT; CDR2 reads SNEGSKA (reference sequence). CDR3 nucleotides: TGCAGTGCTAATCCGAGGCCGGGAGTCAGGAATGAGCAGTTCTTC. Its translation is CSANPRPGVRNEQFF.

This clonotype was picked up a small number of times. The chain is built from TRBV9 and TRBJ2-3; 8 bases agree with TRBD1. Looked up from germline, CDR1 is SGDLS and CDR2 is YYNGEE. The CDR3 spans 17 residues. Germline trimming cut 4 bases from V and 0 bases from J; bases unmatched to any gene: 10. The CDR3 loop is CASSLVTGGFSTDTQYF. DNA of the CDR3: TGTGCCAGCAGCCTTGTCACAGGGGGGTTCAGCACAGATACGCAGTATTTT.

V and J are TRBV3-1 and TRBJ2-5; D is ambiguous. From germline, CDR1 is LGHDT and CDR2 YNNKEL (reference sequence). The CDR3 is 14 residues long. Trimming pared 1 base from V and 5 bases from J, leaving 11 bases between. The CDR3 loop reads CASSQGRASETQYF. The CDR3 DNA follows: TGTGCCAGCAGCCAAGGCCGGGCATCTGAGACCCAGTACTTC.

This clonotype was counted between two and nine times. This chain links TRBV7-2 with TRBJ2-7; TRBD2 agrees at 7 bases. The trim removed 5 bases at V and 0 bases at J, leaving 7 bases unmatched. CDR1 is SGHTA, CDR2 FQGNSA, per germline. The CDR3 has 15 amino acids. The CDR3 DNA reads as TGTGCCAGCAGCCCCCTGGCTAGCGGCTCCTACGAGCAGTACTTC. Its protein product is CASSPLASGSYEQYF.

The rearrangement links TRBV5-1 to TRBJ2-2; tentatively, D is TRBD2 (5 bases). From germline, CDR1 is SGHRS and CDR2 YFSETQ. CDR3 size: 15 residues. V lost 4 bases and J lost 4, with 14 bases in between. The CDR3 here is CASSGRASSTGELFF. The DNA for the CDR3 is TGCGCCAGCAGCGGTCGTGCTAGCTCCACCGGGGAGCTGTTTTTT.

The V call is TRBV20-1, the J call TRBJ1-2, with D hard to call. The V end was cut by 3 bases, the J end by 4 bases, with 9 bases between. CDR1 and CDR2 (germline): DFQATT, SNEGSKA (reference sequence). The CDR3 runs 12 residues. The DNA for the CDR3 is TGCAGTGCTAGTCTACAGACCTATGGCTACACCTTC. Amino acids: CSASLQTYGYTF.

This chain connects TRBV18 to TRBJ2-5; unclear D gene. The CDR3 sequence is 11 residues long. Per the germline V gene, CDR1 is KGHSH and CDR2 is LQKENI. V was pared by 3 bases and J by 5 bases, with 4 bases between. In nucleotides, the CDR3 is TGTGCCAGCTCACCCTATGAGACCCAGTACTTC. Amino acid sequence: CASSPYETQYF. The full variable domain, with the rest looked up from reference TRBV18 and TRBJ2-5, is NAGVMQNPRHLVRRRGQEARLRCSPMKGHSHVYWYRQLPEEGLKFMVYLQKENIIDESGMPKERFSAEFPKEGPSILRIQQVVRGDSAAYFCASSPYETQYFGPGTRLLVL.

The V and J genes are TRBV7-8 and TRBJ2-5; 8 positions match TRBD1. Germline trimming cut 3 bases from V and 7 bases from J; bases unmatched to any gene: 7. The CDR3 runs 14 residues. Germline V gene data show CDR1 as SGHVS and CDR2 as FQNEAQ. CDR3 in amino acids: CASSLGQEGGTQYF. Written as DNA, the CDR3 is TGTGCCAGCAGCTTGGGACAGGAGGGGGGGACCCAGTACTTC.

This rearrangement joins TRBV7-8 to TRBJ2-7, with 10 bases aligning to TRBD1. Germline V gene data show CDR1 as SGHVS and CDR2 as FQNEAQ. CDR3 size: 16 residues. With 5 bases clipped from V and 1 base from J, the junction kept 8 bases outside the gene matches. The CDR3 DNA reads as TGTGCCAGCAGCCGAACGGGACAGGGGAAGTCCTACGAGCAGTACTTC. It yields the protein CASSRTGQGKSYEQYF.

This clonotype was picked up a small number of times. The chain is built from TRBV12-3 or TRBV12-4 and TRBJ1-4; weak D call: TRBD1 (5 bases). V lost 4 bases, J lost 7 bases, and 16 bases lay in between. The CDR3 spans 15 residues. The DNA of the CDR3 is TGTGCCAGCAGTTCAACCGGGGGAAACGGTGAAAAACTGTTTTTT. It is translated as CASSSTGGNGEKLFF.

This clonotype was counted a few times. The gene calls are TRBV5-4 and TRBJ2-1, with D maybe TRBD1 (5 bases). CDR3 length equals 12 residues. Germline lookup yields CDR1 SGHNT and CDR2 YYREEE (reference sequence). V was pared by 3 bases and J by 9 bases, with 10 bases between. CDR3 coding DNA: TGTGCCAGCAGCTCTAGGGGTGGTGAGCAGTTCTTC. Translating gives CASSSRGGEQFF.